This TCR beta chain was documented in a study of control samples from healthy donors and cancer patients. Profiling relied on immunoSEQ multiplex PCR, and the TCRdb table lists in-frame clones only, not all of them. The sample consists of 30,000 to 35,000 clones, 86% of them appearing once. The CDR3 contains 14 residues. The V end was cut by 6 bases, the J end by 0 bases, with 12 bases between. CDR1 is SNHLY, CDR2 FYNNEI, per germline. Sequences were obtained from PBMCs. V gene TRBV2 combines with J gene TRBJ2-7, with D possibly being TRBD1 or TRBD2 (5 bases each). This sequence originates from a woman in her 40s with lung cancer. CDR3 sequence reads: CASRGDGSSYEQYF. CDR3 nucleotide sequence: TGTGCCAGCAGGGGGGACGGCAGCTCCTACGAGCAGTACTTC.